This TCR beta chain was retrieved from a study of T cells after yellow fever vaccination. The wider study: The fractions with low cell numbers were processed using SMART-Seq v4 Ultra Low Input.

This clonotype was counted ten times or more. Its antigen is as yet unknown. Production of TCR cDNA was by 5'RACE template switching, which also added a universal primer site and UMIs. MiXCR was run by TCRdb on the 5' RACE reads, yielding one entry per CDR3 protein. The table shows 200,000 to 300,000 distinct CDR3 sequences, with less than 7.5% occurring only once. Study-wide points: Though weaker, the secondary response peaked faster, on day 5 versus 15.

Unmatched junction bases numbered 8, after V lost 5 bases and J lost 7 bases. The CDR3 is 16 amino acids. The receptor was isolated from a man aged 25-45 years who received the YFV17D yellow fever vaccine. This material consisted of CD4+ T cells sorted from PBMCs, taken on the day of the yellow fever booster vaccination. V gene TRBV12-3 or TRBV12-4 combines with J gene TRBJ2-2; 12 bases map to TRBD2. CDR3 residues: CASSETSGSSIGELFF. CDR3 DNA: TGTGCCAGCAGTGAGACTAGCGGGAGTAGTATCGGGGAGCTGTTTTTT.